This TCR beta chain comes out of a study of shared clonotypes between healthy human individuals. Each sample came from a Caucasian adult donor living in Nashville, Tennessee. Trimming cost V 2 bases and J 4 bases, with 14 bases left between them. Germline assignment: CDR1 SEHNR and CDR2 FQNEAQ (reference sequence). This CDR3 contains 15 residues. Study-wide results and limits: A reduction in generation probabilities was seen for non-shared clonotypes relative to those shared by all four donors. Across subsets, estimated richness was generally greater for naive than for memory populations.

As to this clone: Its antigen is undetermined.

The assay was immunoSEQ multiplex PCR, and TCRdb's table has in-frame clones only and misses some. The table lists over 1.5 million clones, approximately 98% of them singletons. This sequence was found in a man aged 25 to 40 in good health. The V call is TRBV7-9, the J call TRBJ1-1, with D possibly TRBD1 on 6 matching bases. Sequencing was performed on naive CD4+ T cells sorted from blood. Subset described: CD45RA+ positively selected. The CDR3 spells CASSLHQGLSTEAFF. CDR3 bases: TGTGCCAGCAGCTTACATCAGGGGTTGAGCACTGAAGCTTTCTTT.